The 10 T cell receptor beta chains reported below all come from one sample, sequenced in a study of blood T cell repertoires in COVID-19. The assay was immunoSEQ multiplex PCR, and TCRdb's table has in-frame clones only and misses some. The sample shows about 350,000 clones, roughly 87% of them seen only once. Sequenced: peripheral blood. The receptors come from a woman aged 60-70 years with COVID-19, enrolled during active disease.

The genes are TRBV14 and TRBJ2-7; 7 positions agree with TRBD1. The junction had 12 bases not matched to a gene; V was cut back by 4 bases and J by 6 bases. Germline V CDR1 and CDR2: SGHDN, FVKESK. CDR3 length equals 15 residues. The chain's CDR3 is CASSLPTGPTSEQYF. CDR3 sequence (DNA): TGTGCCAGCAGCCTCCCGACAGGGCCCACCTCCGAGCAGTACTTC.

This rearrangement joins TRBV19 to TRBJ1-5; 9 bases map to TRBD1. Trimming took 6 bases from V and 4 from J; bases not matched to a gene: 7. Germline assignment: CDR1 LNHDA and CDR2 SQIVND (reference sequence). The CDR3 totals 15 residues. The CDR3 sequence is CASSQDRGSNQPQHF. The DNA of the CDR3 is TGTGCCAGTAGCCAAGACAGGGGGTCTAATCAGCCCCAGCATTTT.

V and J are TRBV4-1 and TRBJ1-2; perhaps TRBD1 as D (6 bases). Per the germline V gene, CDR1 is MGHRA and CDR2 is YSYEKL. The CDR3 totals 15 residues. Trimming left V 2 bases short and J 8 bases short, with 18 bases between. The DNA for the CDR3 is TGCGCCAGCAGCCAACCCGAACTGACAGGCTTGGGCTACACCTTC. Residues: CASSQPELTGLGYTF.

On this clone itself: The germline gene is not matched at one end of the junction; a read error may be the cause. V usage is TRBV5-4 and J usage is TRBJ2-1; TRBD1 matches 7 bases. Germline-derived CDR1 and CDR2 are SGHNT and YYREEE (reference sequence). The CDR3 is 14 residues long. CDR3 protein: CASSSPTVGQAGIF. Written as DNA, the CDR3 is TGTGCCAGCAGCTCACCAACCGTAGGACAGGCCGGGATCTTC.

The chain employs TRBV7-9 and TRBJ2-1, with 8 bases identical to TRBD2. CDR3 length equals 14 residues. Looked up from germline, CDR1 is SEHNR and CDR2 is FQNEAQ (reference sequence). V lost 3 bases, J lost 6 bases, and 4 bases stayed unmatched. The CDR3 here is CASSFTAGVNEQFF. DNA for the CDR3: TGTGCCAGCAGCTTCACAGCGGGGGTCAATGAGCAGTTCTTC.

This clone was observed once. CDR3 in amino acids: CAAGDDNQPQHF. The CDR3 region has the DNA TGTGCCGCCGGGGATGATAATCAGCCCCAGCATTTT. The chain carries TRBV6-5 and TRBJ1-5; D unresolved. The V end lost 11 bases, the J end lost 4 bases, and 12 bases lay between the germline ends. Germline CDR1 MNHEY, CDR2 SVGAGI. The CDR3 sequence is 12 residues long.

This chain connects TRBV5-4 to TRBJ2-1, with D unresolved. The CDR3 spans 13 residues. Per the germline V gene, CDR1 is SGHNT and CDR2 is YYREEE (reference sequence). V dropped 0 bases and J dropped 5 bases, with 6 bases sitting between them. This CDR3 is CASSLESDNEQFF. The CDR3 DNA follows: TGTGCCAGCAGCTTGGAATCCGACAATGAGCAGTTCTTC. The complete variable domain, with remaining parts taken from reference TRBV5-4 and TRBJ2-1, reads ETGVTQSPTHLIKTRGQQVTLRCSSQSGHNTVSWYQQALGQGPQFIFQYYREEENGRGNFPPRFSGLQFPNYSSELNVNALELDDSALYLCASSLESDNEQFFGPGTRLTVL.

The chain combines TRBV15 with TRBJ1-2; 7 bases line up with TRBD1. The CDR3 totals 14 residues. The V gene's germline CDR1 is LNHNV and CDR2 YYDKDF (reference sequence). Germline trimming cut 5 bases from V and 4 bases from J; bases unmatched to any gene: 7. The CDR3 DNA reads TGTGCCACCAGCTCCGGGACAGAACCCTATGGCTACACCTTC. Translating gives CATSSGTEPYGYTF.

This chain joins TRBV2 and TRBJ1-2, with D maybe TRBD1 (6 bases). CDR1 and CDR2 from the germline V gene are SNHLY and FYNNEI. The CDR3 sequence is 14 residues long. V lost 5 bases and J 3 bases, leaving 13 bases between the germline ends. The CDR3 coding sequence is TGTGCCAGCAGTTCATCAGGGGCCTACTATGGCTACACCTTC. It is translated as CASSSSGAYYGYTF. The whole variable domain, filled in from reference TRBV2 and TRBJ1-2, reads EPEVTQTPSHQVTQMGQEVILRCVPISNHLYFYWYRQILGQKVEFLVSFYNNEISEKSEIFDDQFSVERPDGSNFTLKIRSTKLEDSAMYFCASSSSGAYYGYTFGSGTRLTVV.

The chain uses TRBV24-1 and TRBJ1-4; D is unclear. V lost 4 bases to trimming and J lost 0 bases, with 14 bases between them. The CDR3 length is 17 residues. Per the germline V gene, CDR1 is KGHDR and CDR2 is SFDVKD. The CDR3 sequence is CATSDPGSGATNEKLFF. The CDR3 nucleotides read TGTGCCACCAGTGACCCCGGGAGTGGGGCAACTAATGAAAAACTGTTTTTT.